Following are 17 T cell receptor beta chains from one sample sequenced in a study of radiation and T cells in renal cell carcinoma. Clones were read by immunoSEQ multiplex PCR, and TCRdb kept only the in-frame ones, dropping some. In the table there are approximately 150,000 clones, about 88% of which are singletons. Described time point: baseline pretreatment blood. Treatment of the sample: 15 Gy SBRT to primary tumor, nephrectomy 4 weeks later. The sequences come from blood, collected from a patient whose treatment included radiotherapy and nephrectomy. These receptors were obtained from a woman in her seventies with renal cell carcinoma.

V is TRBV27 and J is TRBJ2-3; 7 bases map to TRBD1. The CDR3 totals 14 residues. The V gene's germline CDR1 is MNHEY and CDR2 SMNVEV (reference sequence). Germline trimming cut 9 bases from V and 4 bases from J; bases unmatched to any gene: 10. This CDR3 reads CASAQDRTPDTQYF. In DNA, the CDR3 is TGTGCCAGTGCCCAGGACAGGACACCAGATACGCAGTATTTT.

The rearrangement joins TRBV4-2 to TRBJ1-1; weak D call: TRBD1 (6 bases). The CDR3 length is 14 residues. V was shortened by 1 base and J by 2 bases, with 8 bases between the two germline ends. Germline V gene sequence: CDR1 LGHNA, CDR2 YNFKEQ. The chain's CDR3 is CASSQVDSNTEAFF. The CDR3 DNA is TGTGCCAGCAGCCAAGTGGACAGCAACACTGAAGCTTTCTTT.

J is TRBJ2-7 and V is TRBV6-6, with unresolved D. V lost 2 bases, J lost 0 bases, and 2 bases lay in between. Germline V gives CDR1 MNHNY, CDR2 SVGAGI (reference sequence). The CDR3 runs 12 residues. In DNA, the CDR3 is TGTGCCAGCAGTTACCCCTCCTACGAGCAGTACTTC. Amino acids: CASSYPSYEQYF.

The CDR3 spells CASSLSRGNTGELFF. Written as DNA, the CDR3 is TGTGCCAGCTCACTTTCCAGGGGGAACACCGGGGAGCTGTTTTTT. The J gene is TRBJ2-2, the V gene TRBV18; weak D call: TRBD1 (6 bases). V lost 4 bases and J 1 base, leaving 10 bases between the germline ends. Per the germline V gene, CDR1 is KGHSH and CDR2 is LQKENI. This CDR3 is built from 15 residues.

The CDR3 sequence: CASSLDPTSNYGYTF. CDR3 sequence (DNA): TGTGCCAGCAGCCTCGACCCGACATCTAACTATGGCTACACCTTC. The chain links TRBV27 to TRBJ1-2; D not resolved. Trimming took 6 bases from V and 0 from J, leaving 14 bases between them. Germline CDR1 reads MNHEY; CDR2 reads SMNVEV (reference sequence). The CDR3 length is 15 residues.

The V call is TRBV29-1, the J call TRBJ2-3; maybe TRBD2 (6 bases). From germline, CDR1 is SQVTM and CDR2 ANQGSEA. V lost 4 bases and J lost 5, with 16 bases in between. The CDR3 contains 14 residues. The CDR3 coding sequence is TGCAGCGTTGTGCGGCGGGGAAGGGGAGATACGCAGTATTTT. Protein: CSVVRRGRGDTQYF.

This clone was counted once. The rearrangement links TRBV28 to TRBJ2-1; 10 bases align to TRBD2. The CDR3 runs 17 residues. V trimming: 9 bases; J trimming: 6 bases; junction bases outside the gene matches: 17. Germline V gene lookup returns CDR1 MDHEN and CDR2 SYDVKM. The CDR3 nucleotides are TGTGCCAGTTTCCGTCCTCGGACTAGCGGTTACTTCAATGAGCAGTTCTTC. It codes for CASFRPRTSGYFNEQFF.

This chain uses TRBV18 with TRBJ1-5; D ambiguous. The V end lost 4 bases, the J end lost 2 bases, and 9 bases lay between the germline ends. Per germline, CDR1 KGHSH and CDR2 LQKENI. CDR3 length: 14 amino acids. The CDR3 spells CASSQGFGNQPQHF. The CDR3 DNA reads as TGTGCCAGCTCACAGGGATTTGGCAATCAGCCCCAGCATTTT.

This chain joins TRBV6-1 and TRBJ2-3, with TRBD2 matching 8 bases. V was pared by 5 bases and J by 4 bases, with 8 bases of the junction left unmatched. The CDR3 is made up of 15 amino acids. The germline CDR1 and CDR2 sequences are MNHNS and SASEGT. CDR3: CASSPSGGPPDTQYF. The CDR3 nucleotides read TGTGCCAGCAGTCCAAGCGGGGGACCTCCAGATACGCAGTATTTT.

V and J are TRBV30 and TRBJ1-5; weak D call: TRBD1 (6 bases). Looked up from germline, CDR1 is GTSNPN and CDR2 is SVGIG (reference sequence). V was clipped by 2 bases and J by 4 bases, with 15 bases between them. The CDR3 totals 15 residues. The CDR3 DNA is TGTGCCTGGAGTACACCCGGACAGATTAATCAGCCCCAGCATTTT. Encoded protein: CAWSTPGQINQPQHF. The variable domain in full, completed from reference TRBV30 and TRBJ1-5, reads SQTIHQWPATLVQPVGSPLSLECTVEGTSNPNLYWYRQAAGRGLQLLFYSVGIGQISSEVPQNLSASRPQDRQFILSSKKLLLSDSGFYLCAWSTPGQINQPQHFGDGTRLSIL.

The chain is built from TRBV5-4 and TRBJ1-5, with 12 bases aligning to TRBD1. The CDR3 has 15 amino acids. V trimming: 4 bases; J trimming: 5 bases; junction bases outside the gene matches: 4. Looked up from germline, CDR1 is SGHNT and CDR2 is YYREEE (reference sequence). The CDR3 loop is CASSRDRGQYQPQHF. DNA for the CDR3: TGTGCCAGCAGCAGGGACAGGGGGCAGTATCAGCCCCAGCATTTT.

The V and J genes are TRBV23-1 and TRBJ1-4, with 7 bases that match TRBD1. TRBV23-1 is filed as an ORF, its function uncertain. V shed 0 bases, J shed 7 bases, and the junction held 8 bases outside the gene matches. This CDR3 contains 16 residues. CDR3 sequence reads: CASSQSYWDRLEKLFF. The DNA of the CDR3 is TGCGCCAGCAGTCAATCCTACTGGGACAGACTTGAAAAACTGTTTTTT.

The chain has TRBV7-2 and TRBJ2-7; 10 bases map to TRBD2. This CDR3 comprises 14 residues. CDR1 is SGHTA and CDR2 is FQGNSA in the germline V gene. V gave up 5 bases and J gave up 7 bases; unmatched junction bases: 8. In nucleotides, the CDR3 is TGTGCCAGCAGCCCCGCCGCTAGCGGGGGAGAGCAGTACTTC. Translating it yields CASSPAASGGEQYF.

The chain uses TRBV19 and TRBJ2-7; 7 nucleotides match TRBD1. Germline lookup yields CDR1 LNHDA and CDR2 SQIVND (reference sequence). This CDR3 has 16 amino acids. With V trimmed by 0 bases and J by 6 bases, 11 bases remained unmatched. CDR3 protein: CASSIDPLTGRSEQYF. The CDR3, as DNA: TGTGCCAGTAGTATAGACCCGTTGACAGGGCGGTCCGAGCAGTACTTC.

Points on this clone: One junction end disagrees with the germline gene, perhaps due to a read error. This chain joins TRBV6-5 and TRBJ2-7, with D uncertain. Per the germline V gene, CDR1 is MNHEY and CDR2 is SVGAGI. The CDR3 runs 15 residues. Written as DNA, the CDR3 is TGTGCCAGCAGTTCCCCTAGAGCTACCTCCTACAAGCAGTACTTC. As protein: CASSSPRATSYKQYF.

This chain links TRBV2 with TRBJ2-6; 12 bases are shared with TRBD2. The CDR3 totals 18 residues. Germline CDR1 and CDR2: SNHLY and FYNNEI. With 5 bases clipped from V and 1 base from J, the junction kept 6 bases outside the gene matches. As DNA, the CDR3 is TGTGCCAGCAGTACGACTAGCGGGGGCGATTCTGGGGCCAACGTCCTGACTTTC. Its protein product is CASSTTSGGDSGANVLTF.

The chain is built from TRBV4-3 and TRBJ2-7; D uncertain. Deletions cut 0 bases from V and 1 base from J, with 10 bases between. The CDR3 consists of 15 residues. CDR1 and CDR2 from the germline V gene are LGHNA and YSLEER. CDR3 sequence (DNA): TGCGCCAGCAGCCAAGATGTATCTTATTCCTACGAGCAGTACTTC. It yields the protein CASSQDVSYSYEQYF.